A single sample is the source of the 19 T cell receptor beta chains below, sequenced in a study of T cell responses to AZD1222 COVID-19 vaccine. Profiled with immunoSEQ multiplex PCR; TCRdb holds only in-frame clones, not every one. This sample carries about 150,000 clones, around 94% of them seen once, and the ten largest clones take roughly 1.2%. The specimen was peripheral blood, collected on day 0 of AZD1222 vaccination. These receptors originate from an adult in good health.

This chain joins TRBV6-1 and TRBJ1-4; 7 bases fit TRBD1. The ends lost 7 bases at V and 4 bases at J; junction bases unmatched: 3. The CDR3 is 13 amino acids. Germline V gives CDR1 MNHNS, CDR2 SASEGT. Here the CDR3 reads CASKRDSNEKLFF. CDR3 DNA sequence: TGTGCCAGCAAGCGGGACAGTAATGAAAAACTGTTTTTT.

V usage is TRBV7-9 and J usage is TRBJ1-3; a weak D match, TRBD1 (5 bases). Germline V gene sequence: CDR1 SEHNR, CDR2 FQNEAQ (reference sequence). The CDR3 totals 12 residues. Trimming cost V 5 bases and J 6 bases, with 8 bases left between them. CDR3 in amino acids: CASSRDLNTIYF. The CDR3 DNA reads TGTGCCAGCAGCCGGGACTTAAACACCATATATTTT.

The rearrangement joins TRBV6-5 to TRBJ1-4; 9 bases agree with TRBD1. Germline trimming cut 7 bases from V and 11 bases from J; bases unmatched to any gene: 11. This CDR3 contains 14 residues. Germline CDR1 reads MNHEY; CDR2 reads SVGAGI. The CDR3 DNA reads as TGTGCCAGCATGGAAACCGATGGGACAGGGAAACTGTTTTTT. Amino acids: CASMETDGTGKLFF.

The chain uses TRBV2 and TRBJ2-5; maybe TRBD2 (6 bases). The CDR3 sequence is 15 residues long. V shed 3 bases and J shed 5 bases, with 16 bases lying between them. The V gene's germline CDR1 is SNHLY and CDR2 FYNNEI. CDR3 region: CASSDWGVSLETQYF. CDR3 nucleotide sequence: TGTGCCAGCAGTGATTGGGGGGTTAGTCTGGAGACCCAGTACTTC.

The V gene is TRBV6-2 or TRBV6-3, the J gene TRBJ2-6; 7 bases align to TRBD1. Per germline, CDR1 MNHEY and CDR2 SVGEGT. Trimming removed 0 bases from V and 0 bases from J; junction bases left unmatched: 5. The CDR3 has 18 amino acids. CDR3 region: CASSYSGRGSSGANVLTF. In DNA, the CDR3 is TGTGCCAGCAGTTACTCTGGCAGGGGGTCCTCTGGGGCCAACGTCCTGACTTTC.

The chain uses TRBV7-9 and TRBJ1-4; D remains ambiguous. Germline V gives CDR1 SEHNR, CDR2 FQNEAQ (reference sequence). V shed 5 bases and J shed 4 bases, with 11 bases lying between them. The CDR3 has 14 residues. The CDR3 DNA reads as TGTGCCAGCAGCCGGACCTCGCTTAATGAAAAACTGTTTTTT. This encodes CASSRTSLNEKLFF.

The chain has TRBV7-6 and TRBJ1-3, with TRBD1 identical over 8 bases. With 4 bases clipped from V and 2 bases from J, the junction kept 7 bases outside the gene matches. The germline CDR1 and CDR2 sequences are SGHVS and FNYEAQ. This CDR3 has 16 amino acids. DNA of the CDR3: TGTGCCAGCAGCTCCGGGGCCAGGGGGCCTGGAAACACCATATATTTT. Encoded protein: CASSSGARGPGNTIYF. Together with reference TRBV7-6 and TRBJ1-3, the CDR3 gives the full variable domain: GAGVSQSPRYKVTKRGQDVALRCDPISGHVSLYWYRQALGQGPEFLTYFNYEAQQDKSGLPNDRFSAERPEGSISTLTIQRTEQRDSAMYRCASSSGARGPGNTIYFGEGSWLTVV.

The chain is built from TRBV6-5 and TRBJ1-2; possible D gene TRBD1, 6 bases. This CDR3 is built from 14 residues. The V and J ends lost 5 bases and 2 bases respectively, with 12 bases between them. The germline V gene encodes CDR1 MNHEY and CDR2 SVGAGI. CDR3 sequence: CASSPLGQNYGYTF. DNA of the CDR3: TGTGCCAGCAGTCCCTTGGGACAAAACTATGGCTACACCTTC.

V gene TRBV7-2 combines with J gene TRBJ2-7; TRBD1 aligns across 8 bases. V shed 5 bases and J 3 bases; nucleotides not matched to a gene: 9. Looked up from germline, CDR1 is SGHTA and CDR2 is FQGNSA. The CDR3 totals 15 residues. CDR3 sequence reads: CASSLAPGGLYEQYV. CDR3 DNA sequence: TGTGCCAGCAGCCTCGCTCCAGGGGGCCTCTACGAGCAGTACGTC.

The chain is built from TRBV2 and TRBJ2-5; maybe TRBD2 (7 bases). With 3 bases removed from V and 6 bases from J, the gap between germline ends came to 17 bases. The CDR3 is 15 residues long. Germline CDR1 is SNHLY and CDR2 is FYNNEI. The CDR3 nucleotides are TGTGCCAGCAGTGAGGGGGGGCCGCCGAGACAGACCCAGTACTTC. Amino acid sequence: CASSEGGPPRQTQYF.

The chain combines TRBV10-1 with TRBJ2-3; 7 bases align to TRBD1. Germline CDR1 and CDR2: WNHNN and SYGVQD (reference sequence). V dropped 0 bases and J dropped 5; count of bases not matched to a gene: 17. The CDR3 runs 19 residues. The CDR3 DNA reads TGCGCCAGCAGTGAGTCCCGTGAAATCCCAGGGGGTACGGGAGATACGCAGTATTTT. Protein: CASSESREIPGGTGDTQYF.

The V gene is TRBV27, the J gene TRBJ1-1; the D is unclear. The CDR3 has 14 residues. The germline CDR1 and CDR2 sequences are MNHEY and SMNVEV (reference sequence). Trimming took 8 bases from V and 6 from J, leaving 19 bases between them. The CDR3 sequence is CASLMHPSSAEAFF. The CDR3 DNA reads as TGTGCCAGCCTAATGCACCCCTCTAGCGCTGAAGCTTTCTTT.

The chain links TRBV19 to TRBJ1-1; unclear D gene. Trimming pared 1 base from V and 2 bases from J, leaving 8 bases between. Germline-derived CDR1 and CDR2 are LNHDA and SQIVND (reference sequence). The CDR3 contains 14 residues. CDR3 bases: TGTGCCAGTAGTATAGCCTACAGAAACACTGAAGCTTTCTTT. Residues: CASSIAYRNTEAFF.

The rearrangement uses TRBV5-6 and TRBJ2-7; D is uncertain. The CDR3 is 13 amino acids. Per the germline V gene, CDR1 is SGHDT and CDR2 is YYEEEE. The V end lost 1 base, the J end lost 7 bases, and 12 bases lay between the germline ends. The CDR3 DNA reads TGTGCCAGCAGCTTGTATCCTGAAAATGAGCAGTACGTC. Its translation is CASSLYPENEQYV.

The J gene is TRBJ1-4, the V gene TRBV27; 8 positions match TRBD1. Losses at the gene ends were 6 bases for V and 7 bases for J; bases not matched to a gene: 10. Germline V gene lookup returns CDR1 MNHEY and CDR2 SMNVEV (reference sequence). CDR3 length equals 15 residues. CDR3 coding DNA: TGTGCCAGCAGAGACCAGGGGGCTGGCGCTGAAAAACTGTTTTTT. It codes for CASRDQGAGAEKLFF.

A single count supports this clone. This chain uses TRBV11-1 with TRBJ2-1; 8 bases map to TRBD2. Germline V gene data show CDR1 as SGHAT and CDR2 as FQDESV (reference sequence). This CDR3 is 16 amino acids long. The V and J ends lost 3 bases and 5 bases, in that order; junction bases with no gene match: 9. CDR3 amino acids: CASSFSFAGGDNEQFF. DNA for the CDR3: TGTGCCAGCAGCTTTTCGTTTGCGGGAGGTGACAATGAGCAGTTCTTC.

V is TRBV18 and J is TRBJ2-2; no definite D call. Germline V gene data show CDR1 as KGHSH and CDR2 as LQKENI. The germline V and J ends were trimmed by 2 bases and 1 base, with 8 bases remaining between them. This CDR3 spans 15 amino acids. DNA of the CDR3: TGTGCCAGCTCACCAGAAGGGTTGAACACCGGGGAGCTGTTTTTT. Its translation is CASSPEGLNTGELFF.

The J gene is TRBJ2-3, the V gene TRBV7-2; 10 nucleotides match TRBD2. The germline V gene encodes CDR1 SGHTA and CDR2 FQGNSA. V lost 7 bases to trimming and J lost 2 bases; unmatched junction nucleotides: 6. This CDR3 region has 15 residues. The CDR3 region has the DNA TGTGCCAGCACCGTTGGACTAGCGGACACAGATACGCAGTATTTT. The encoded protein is CASTVGLADTDTQYF.

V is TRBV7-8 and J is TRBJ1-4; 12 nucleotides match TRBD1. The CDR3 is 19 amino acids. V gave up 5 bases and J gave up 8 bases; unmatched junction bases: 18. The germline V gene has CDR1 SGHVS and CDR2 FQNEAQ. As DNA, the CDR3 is TGTGCCAGCAGCCCGCGTGGTGGGACAGGGGGCGAAGTTGGAGAAAAACTGTTTTTT. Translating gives CASSPRGGTGGEVGEKLFF.